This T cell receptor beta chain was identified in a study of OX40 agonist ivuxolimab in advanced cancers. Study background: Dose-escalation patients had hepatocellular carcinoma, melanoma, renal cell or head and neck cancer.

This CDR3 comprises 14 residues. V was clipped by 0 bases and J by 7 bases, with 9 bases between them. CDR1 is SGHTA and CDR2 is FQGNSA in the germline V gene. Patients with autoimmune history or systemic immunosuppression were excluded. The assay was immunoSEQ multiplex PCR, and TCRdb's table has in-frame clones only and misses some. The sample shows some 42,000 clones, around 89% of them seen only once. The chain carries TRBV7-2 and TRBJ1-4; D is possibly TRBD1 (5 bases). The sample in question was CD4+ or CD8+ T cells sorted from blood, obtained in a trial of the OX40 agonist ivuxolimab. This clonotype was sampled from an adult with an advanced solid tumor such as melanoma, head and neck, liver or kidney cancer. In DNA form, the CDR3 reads TGTGCCAGCAGCTTAGCGGGGGTTGGTGAAAAACTGTTTTTT. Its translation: CASSLAGVGEKLFF. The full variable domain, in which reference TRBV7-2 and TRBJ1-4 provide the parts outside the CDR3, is GAGVSQSPSNKVTEKGKDVELRCDPISGHTALYWYRQSLGQGLEFLIYFQGNSAPDKSGLPSDRFSAERTGGSVSTLTIQRTQQEDSAVYLCASSLAGVGEKLFFGSGTQLSVL.